This T cell receptor (beta chain) emerged from a study of cytomegalovirus exposure and HLA in healthy donors. PCR used 60 Vbeta primers and 13 Jbeta primers. TCRdb's copy holds only in-frame clones and misses some; the assay was immunoSEQ multiplex PCR. The sample has under 200,000 clones, around 85% seen once. Trimming cost V 1 base and J 6 bases, with 13 bases left between them. Per the germline V gene, CDR1 is SGHNT and CDR2 is YENEEA. This CDR3 is 15 amino acids long. Material for sequencing was PBMCs. The TCR was taken from a woman aged 50 to 60 in good health and CMV-seronegative. V and J are TRBV11-3 and TRBJ2-1; D possibly corresponds to TRBD2 (5 bases). Written as DNA, the CDR3 is TGTGCCAGCAGCTTAGGAGGGCTAGCATCCAATGAGCAGTTCTTC. Translating it yields CASSLGGLASNEQFF.